What follows are 4 T cell receptor beta chains derived from one specimen sequenced in a study of breast tumors, draining lymph nodes, adjacent tissues. One entry per CDR3 protein results from TCRdb running MiXCR on the multiplex PCR reads. The data show around 70,000 distinct CDR3 sequences, approximately 47% seen once. The sequencing input was breast tumor tissue. These receptor sequences come from a female donor with breast cancer. Some clones in this sample may be carry-over from other donors' samples.

CDR3 DNA sequence: TGCGCCAGCATGGCGGGAGGGGGGTACAATGAGCAGTATTTT. Residues: CASMAGGGYNEQYF. The chain uses TRBV4-1 and TRBJ2-3, with 9 nucleotides matching TRBD2. In germline, CDR1 is MGHRA, CDR2 YSYEKL. J lost 11 bases, V lost 7 bases, and 13 bases had no gene match. The CDR3 sequence is 14 residues long.

J is TRBJ2-6 and V is TRBV2, with 7 nucleotides matching TRBD1. This CDR3 is 15 amino acids long. Looked up from germline, CDR1 is SNHLY and CDR2 is FYNNEI. The V segment lost 6 bases and the J segment 3 bases; nucleotides outside the gene matches: 5. The CDR3 is CASRRQGFGANVLTF. The CDR3 nucleotides read TGTGCCAGCAGGAGACAGGGTTTTGGGGCCAACGTCCTGACTTTC.

This clonotype was recorded once. The CDR3 does not close with the conserved phenylalanine or tryptophan, likely indicating a read error. It is unclear where the CDR3 begins or ends on the DNA, so no DNA is shown, and the CDR3 is as TCRdb lists it. The rearrangement links TRBV6-6 to TRBJ1-1. The CDR3 comprises 14 residues, both ends counted. Germline CDR1 is MNHNY and CDR2 is SVGAGI (reference sequence). Here the CDR3 reads CASSYVNPNTEAFS.

Remarks on this clonotype: A read error may explain this, as a much larger clone is one base away. The chain carries TRBV6-5 and TRBJ2-5, with D possibly TRBD2 on 6 matching bases. The V gene's germline CDR1 is MNHEY and CDR2 SVGAGI. The length of the CDR3 is 14 residues. In nucleotides, the CDR3 is TGTGCCAGCAGTCACTCGAAGGGTCGGGGGACCCGGTACTTC. Translation gives CASSHSKGRGTRYF.